This entry lists 21 T cell receptor beta chains sequenced from one sample in a study of CD8+ T cells in alopecia areata. Reverse transcribed after extraction, RNA yielded cDNA as the sequencing template. The table came from immunoSEQ multiplex PCR; TCRdb's copy has only in-frame clones and leaves some out. The sample records 150,000 to 200,000 clones, about 65% being singletons. As for treatment: oral pan-JAK inhibitor, 5-10 mg twice daily. Sequencing used CD4+ T cells sorted from blood, obtained at approximately week 50, from a patient treated with tofacitinib. The receptors originated from a human donor with alopecia areata.

The rearrangement joins TRBV27 to TRBJ2-3; D is unresolved. The V gene lost 0 bases and the J gene lost 0 bases, with 4 bases spanning the gap. Germline V gene sequence: CDR1 MNHEY, CDR2 SMNVEV (reference sequence). The CDR3 consists of 14 residues. This chain's CDR3 is CASSLSSSTDTQYF. The DNA of the CDR3 is TGTGCCAGCAGTTTATCGAGTAGCACAGATACGCAGTATTTT.

The chain links TRBV2 to TRBJ2-4; D remains ambiguous. Trimming pared 4 bases from V and 4 bases from J, leaving 8 bases between. The CDR3 has 13 residues. Germline values: CDR1 SNHLY, CDR2 FYNNEI. The CDR3 coding sequence is TGTGCCAGCAGTGTGGTCAGGAAAAACATTCAGTACTTC. Its translation: CASSVVRKNIQYF.

The gene calls are TRBV18 and TRBJ2-5; D unresolved. Trimming pared 2 bases from V and 2 bases from J, leaving 6 bases between. The CDR3 is 13 residues long. From germline, CDR1 is KGHSH and CDR2 LQKENI. For the CDR3, the DNA is TGTGCCAGCTCACCAGGGCAGCAAGAGACCCAGTACTTC. The encoded protein is CASSPGQQETQYF.

Here the CDR3 reads CASSQDPLKGKYDEQYF. The CDR3, as DNA: TGCGCCAGCAGCCAAGATCCGTTAAAGGGGAAATACGACGAGCAGTACTTC. The J gene is TRBJ2-7, the V gene TRBV4-1, with D perhaps matching TRBD1 (5 bases). V was cut by 0 bases and J by 5 bases, with 20 bases left in between. Germline V gives CDR1 MGHRA, CDR2 YSYEKL. This CDR3 has 17 residues.

This clone was found a few times. This chain joins TRBV7-2 and TRBJ2-3; possible D gene TRBD2, 5 bases. Germline V gives CDR1 SGHTA, CDR2 FQGNSA. V lost 11 bases and J 5 bases, leaving 17 bases between the germline ends. This CDR3 region has 13 residues. The CDR3 DNA reads as TGTGCCTCGAAGATCCTTCGGGGAGATACGCAGTATTTT. Its translation: CASKILRGDTQYF.

The V and J genes are TRBV6-5 and TRBJ2-1, with D possibly matching TRBD2 (5 bases). Germline V gene sequence: CDR1 MNHEY, CDR2 SVGAGI. V lost 5 bases and J lost 4, with 15 bases in between. The CDR3 length is 15 residues. The CDR3 spells CASSVDYFGYNEQFF. The CDR3 nucleotides are TGTGCCAGCAGTGTCGACTATTTTGGGTACAATGAGCAGTTCTTC.

This clone has a single count. This chain uses TRBV2 with TRBJ1-1; D remains ambiguous. The V end lost 6 bases, the J end lost 0 bases, and 14 bases lay between the germline ends. The CDR3 is 15 amino acids. In germline, CDR1 is SNHLY, CDR2 FYNNEI. DNA of the CDR3: TGTGCCAGCAGGGACGACACTCACATGAACACTGAAGCTTTCTTT. It yields the protein CASRDDTHMNTEAFF.

The CDR3 DNA reads TGTGCCTGGAGTGTTGAAGAGAAAACAGATACGCAGTATTTT. It codes for CAWSVEEKTDTQYF. This chain connects TRBV30 to TRBJ2-3; D is ambiguous. Germline V gene sequence: CDR1 GTSNPN, CDR2 SVGIG (reference sequence). This CDR3 spans 14 amino acids. The V and J ends lost 0 bases and 3 bases respectively, with 10 bases between them. Drawing the rest from reference TRBV30 and TRBJ2-3, the complete variable domain is SQTIHQWPATLVQPVGSPLSLECTVEGTSNPNLYWYRQAAGRGLQLLFYSVGIGQISSEVPQNLSASRPQDRQFILSSKKLLLSDSGFYLCAWSVEEKTDTQYFGPGTRLTVL.

A word on this clone: Other DNA sequences from this sample encode an identical CDR3 as well. The chain couples TRBV30 to TRBJ1-6; 7 bases fit TRBD1. Germline assignment: CDR1 GTSNPN and CDR2 SVGIG (reference sequence). J lost 7 bases, V lost 0 bases, and 3 bases had no gene match. This CDR3 is 14 amino acids long. The CDR3 loop reads CAWSVQGRNSPLHF. The CDR3, as DNA: TGTGCCTGGAGTGTACAGGGGCGCAATTCACCCCTCCACTTT. Full variable domain (remainder filled in from reference TRBV30 and TRBJ1-6): SQTIHQWPATLVQPVGSPLSLECTVEGTSNPNLYWYRQAAGRGLQLLFYSVGIGQISSEVPQNLSASRPQDRQFILSSKKLLLSDSGFYLCAWSVQGRNSPLHFGNGTRLTVT.

This clone was detected only a few times. The chain is built from TRBV7-9 and TRBJ2-2; a possible D gene is TRBD1 (5 bases). Per the germline V gene, CDR1 is SEHNR and CDR2 is FQNEAQ (reference sequence). With 5 bases removed from V and 0 bases from J, the gap between germline ends came to 7 bases. The CDR3 loop spans 14 amino acids. Here the CDR3 DNA reads TGTGCCAGCAGCCGACAGTCGAACACCGGGGAGCTGTTTTTT. It specifies CASSRQSNTGELFF.

This clone has just a few counts. The CDR3 is CSVNKMTPAGSAEQYF. DNA for the CDR3: TGCAGCGTTAATAAAATGACCCCGGCAGGGTCGGCCGAGCAGTACTTC. The chain joins TRBV29-1 to TRBJ2-7; D is possibly TRBD1 (5 bases). The CDR3 is 16 amino acids. The germline gives CDR1 SQVTM, CDR2 ANQGSEA. Trimming left V 5 bases short and J 6 bases short, with 26 bases between.

The table lists this clone with a count of one. The V call is TRBV30, the J call TRBJ2-1; D is ambiguous. With 5 bases removed from V and 4 bases from J, the gap between germline ends came to 9 bases. CDR3 size: 12 residues. Germline V gene lookup returns CDR1 GTSNPN and CDR2 SVGIG (reference sequence). CDR3 protein: CAWGSGYNEQFF. The DNA for the CDR3 is TGTGCCTGGGGGTCCGGTTACAATGAGCAGTTCTTC.

The chain is built from TRBV7-8 and TRBJ2-7; TRBD2 might be the D (6 bases). Germline CDR1 SGHVS, CDR2 FQNEAQ. Trimming cost V 5 bases and J 5 bases, with 19 bases left between them. CDR3 length: 15 amino acids. In DNA, the CDR3 is TGTGCCAGCAGCCCTGGCGGAGGGGCTGTACACGAGCAGTACTTC. Translating it yields CASSPGGGAVHEQYF.

The CDR3 reads CASGLGRPSNYGYTF. CDR3 sequence (DNA): TGTGCTAGTGGTTTGGGCAGACCTTCTAACTATGGCTACACCTTC. J is TRBJ1-2 and V is TRBV12-5; no firm D call. V was clipped by 1 base and J by 0 bases, with 9 bases between them. CDR1 is LGHNT and CDR2 is FRNRAP in the germline V gene. This CDR3 comprises 15 residues. Combining the CDR3 with reference TRBV12-5 and TRBJ1-2 gives the whole variable domain DARVTQTPRHKVTEMGQEVTMRCQPILGHNTVFWYRQTMMQGLELLAYFRNRAPLDDSGMPKDRFSAEMPDATLATLKIQPSEPRDSAVYFCASGLGRPSNYGYTFGSGTRLTVV.

The rearrangement links TRBV30 to TRBJ2-2; 8 nucleotides match TRBD1. CDR1 GTSNPN and CDR2 SVGIG come from the germline V gene (reference sequence). V lost 8 bases to trimming and J lost 2 bases; unmatched junction nucleotides: 4. The CDR3 has 13 amino acids. The CDR3: CAGQGANTGELFF. CDR3 nucleotides: TGTGCCGGCCAGGGGGCTAACACCGGGGAGCTGTTTTTT.

This clone was counted a few times. J is TRBJ2-7 and V is TRBV19, with 11 bases aligning to TRBD1. CDR3 length: 14 amino acids. After removal of 2 bases from V and 6 bases from J, the junction contained 3 bases not matched to a gene. Per germline, CDR1 LNHDA and CDR2 SQIVND (reference sequence). The CDR3 spells CASSISGTGGEQYF. CDR3 coding DNA: TGTGCCAGTAGTATATCCGGGACAGGGGGCGAGCAGTACTTC. The full variable domain, its missing parts supplied by reference TRBV19 and TRBJ2-7, is DGGITQSPKYLFRKEGQNVTLSCEQNLNHDAMYWYRQDPGQGLRLIYYSQIVNDFQKGDIAEGYSVSREKKESFPLTVTSAQKNPTAFYLCASSISGTGGEQYFGPGTRLTVT.

The chain is built from TRBV29-1 and TRBJ2-7, with D unclear. The CDR3 runs to 14 residues. Trimming stripped 6 bases from V and 3 bases from J, with 18 bases between. CDR1 and CDR2 from the germline V gene are SQVTM and ANQGSEA. CDR3 protein: CSVRLNHYRYEQYF. For the CDR3, the DNA is TGCAGCGTCCGGCTAAACCACTACCGCTACGAGCAGTACTTC.

V and J are TRBV6-5 and TRBJ2-5; a possible D gene is TRBD1 (5 bases). The CDR3 length is 14 residues. CDR1 and CDR2 from the germline V gene are MNHEY and SVGAGI. V was trimmed by 6 bases and J by 2 bases, leaving 13 bases between them. This CDR3 is CASSPDRVQETQYF. The CDR3 region has the DNA TGTGCCAGCAGCCCAGACAGAGTTCAAGAGACCCAGTACTTC.

This clone was observed a few times. This chain's CDR3 is CASSPRARADTQYF. The CDR3 DNA is TGCGCCAGCAGCCCCAGGGCCAGGGCAGATACGCAGTATTTT. The V and J genes are TRBV5-1 and TRBJ2-3; D possibly corresponds to TRBD1 (5 bases). Germline assignment: CDR1 SGHRS and CDR2 YFSETQ. The CDR3 contains 14 residues. Trimming removed 4 bases at V and 4 bases at J, with 13 bases between. Using reference TRBV5-1 and TRBJ2-3 for the parts outside the CDR3, the full variable domain is KAGVTQTPRYLIKTRGQQVTLSCSPISGHRSVSWYQQTPGQGLQFLFEYFSETQRNKGNFPGRFSGRQFSNSRSEMNVSTLELGDSALYLCASSPRARADTQYFGPGTRLTVL.

This chain uses TRBV4-3 with TRBJ2-1; TRBD2 matches at 11 bases. The V gene end was trimmed by 5 bases and the J gene end by 7 bases; junction bases not matched to a gene: 10. The CDR3 totals 16 residues. CDR1 is LGHNA, CDR2 YSLEER, per germline. The CDR3 bases are TGCGCCAGCAGCACCCGCGGGGCTAGCGGGGGGAATGAGCAGTTCTTC. It encodes CASSTRGASGGNEQFF.

This clone was observed a few times. This chain uses TRBV4-3 with TRBJ2-3; the D gene is possibly TRBD1 (7 bases). The germline CDR1 and CDR2 sequences are LGHNA and YSLEER. Trimming shortened V by 1 base and J by 5 bases, and 13 bases separated the two germline ends. The CDR3 is 15 residues long. The CDR3 coding sequence is TGCGCCAGCAGCCAAGCAGGGGGGCGGGAAGATACGCAGTATTTT. Translation gives CASSQAGGREDTQYF.